Described below is a single T cell receptor (beta chain) sequence and its context. The sample comes from a study of blood T cell repertoires in COVID-19. This table comes from immunoSEQ multiplex PCR, and its TCRdb copy is limited to in-frame clones, with some not included. The table lists more than 150,000 clones, roughly 86% of them singletons. CDR3 size: 14 residues. Germline assignment: CDR1 SGHNT and CDR2 YYREEE (reference sequence). V lost 0 bases and J 2 bases, leaving 5 bases between the germline ends. Seattle's cohort entered during active infection and was followed longitudinally. The clonotype comes from a man in his 60s with COVID-19, enrolled during active disease. The sequenced sample consisted of peripheral blood. The genes are TRBV5-4 and TRBJ2-2; unclear D gene. The CDR3 loop reads CASSLVLNTGELFF. In DNA, the CDR3 is TGTGCCAGCAGCTTGGTCCTAAACACCGGGGAGCTGTTTTTT.